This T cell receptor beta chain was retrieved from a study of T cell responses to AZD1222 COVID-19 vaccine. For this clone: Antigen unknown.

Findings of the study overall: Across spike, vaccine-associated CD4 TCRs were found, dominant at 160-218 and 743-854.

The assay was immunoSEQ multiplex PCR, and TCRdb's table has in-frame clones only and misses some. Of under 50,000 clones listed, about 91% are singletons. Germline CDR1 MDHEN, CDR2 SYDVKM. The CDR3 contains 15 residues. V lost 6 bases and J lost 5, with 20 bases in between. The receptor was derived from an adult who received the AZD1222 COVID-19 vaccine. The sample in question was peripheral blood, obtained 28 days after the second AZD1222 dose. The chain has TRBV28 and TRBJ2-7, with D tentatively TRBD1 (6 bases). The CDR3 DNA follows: TGTGCCAGCAGAGACGTACAGGGACCCCCAAACGAGCAGTACTTC. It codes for CASRDVQGPPNEQYF.